Reported below is one T cell receptor beta chain. No antigen is known for it. The CDR3 extends over 15 amino acids. With 7 bases clipped from V and 1 base from J, the junction kept 4 bases outside the gene matches. Germline assignment: CDR1 MNHEY and CDR2 SVGAGI. The sample comes from a study of T cell responses to AZD1222 COVID-19 vaccine. Findings and caveats of the study: Sampling that yielded the repertoires occurred only after the peak T cell response. Dominant at 160-218 and 743-854, vaccine-associated CD4 TCRs also spanned spike. Only a handful of people who got AZD1222 tested seropositive at baseline.

The method was immunoSEQ multiplex PCR; TCRdb's version includes in-frame clones alone and lacks a portion of them. The table shows about 160,000 clones, with 88% occurring only once. Source: peripheral blood, taken on day 0 of AZD1222 vaccination. V is TRBV6-5 and J is TRBJ1-2; 12 nucleotides agree with TRBD1. The clonotype comes from an adult in good health. The CDR3: CASKGQGAGNYGYTF. CDR3 in DNA: TGTGCCAGCAAGGGACAGGGGGCTGGTAACTATGGCTACACCTTC.